A selection of T cell receptor beta chains follows, all from one sample in a study of cytomegalovirus exposure and HLA in healthy donors. Sequencing was performed with immunoSEQ multiplex PCR; in TCRdb, only in-frame clones are kept and a portion is missing. In the table there are some 130,000 clones, 66% of which are singletons. The sequenced sample was PBMCs. The receptors originated from a human donor in good health. Both conserved end residues are part of each CDR3. Fields, in order: clone size, V gene, J gene, D gene, CDR3 length, CDR3 protein, CDR3 DNA. The D gene is left open where the match is weak. Some rows mark clone size as missing; the rest say once, few, many or name a class of expanded clone.

-	TRBV5-1	TRBJ2-1	TRBD2	19	CASSLAGTGLLAGGNEQFF	TGCGCCAGCAGCCTCGCAGGGACAGGGCTGCTAGCGGGAGGCAATGAGCAGTTCTTC
-	TRBV6-5	TRBJ1-2	-	12	CVSGRRDYGYTF	TGTGTAAGTGGGCGACGCGACTATGGCTACACCTTC
-	TRBV28	TRBJ2-7	-	14	CASKVVRGSYEQYF	TGTGCCAGCAAGGTGGTCAGGGGCTCCTACGAGCAGTACTTC
once	TRBV19	TRBJ1-6	-	13	CASKDRRNSPLHF	TGTGCCAGTAAAGACCGGCGGAATTCACCCCTCCACTTT
-	TRBV19	TRBJ2-1	-	13	CASSKTRLNEQFF	TGTGCCAGTAGTAAGACTAGGTTGAATGAGCAGTTCTTC
few	TRBV7-2	TRBJ2-2	-	18	CASSLDGKGRVPTGELFF	TGTGCCAGCAGCTTAGATGGGAAGGGGCGAGTCCCTACCGGGGAGCTGTTTTTT
-	TRBV11-1	TRBJ2-3	TRBD2	16	CASSPRGGVRSDTQYF	TGTGCCAGCAGCCCCCGCGGGGGGGTGCGGTCAGATACGCAGTATTTT
-	TRBV2	TRBJ2-3	-	13	CASSRQGTDTQYF	TGTGCCAGCAGTCGACAGGGCACAGATACGCAGTATTTT
-	TRBV5-3	TRBJ2-1	TRBD2	17	CAKRRTWTSGRTNEQFF	TGTGCCAAACGACGGACGTGGACTAGCGGGAGGACGAATGAGCAGTTCTTC
-	TRBV27	TRBJ2-3	-	11	CASSLRDTRYF	TGTGCCAGCAGTCTCCGTGACACCAGGTATTTT
-	TRBV6-4	TRBJ2-1	-	16	CASSDTASGDYNEQFF	TGTGCCAGCAGTGATACGGCTTCCGGGGACTACAATGAGCAGTTCTTC
-	TRBV2	TRBJ1-1	-	11	CASSYSIEAFF	TGTGCCAGCAGCTACAGTATTGAAGCTTTCTTT
-	TRBV27	TRBJ2-7	TRBD2	15	CASSSLTSGSYEQYF	TGTGCCAGCAGTTCTTTAACTAGCGGGAGCTACGAGCAGTACTTC
-	TRBV9	TRBJ2-3	TRBD2	17	CASSPGTSGSISDTQYF	TGTGCCAGCAGCCCCGGGACTAGCGGGAGTATTTCAGATACGCAGTATTTT
-	TRBV5-1	TRBJ1-3	TRBD1	17	CASSWGDRGSSGNAIYF	TGCGCCAGCAGCTGGGGGGACAGGGGGTCTTCTGGAAACGCCATATATTTT
few	TRBV4-3	TRBJ2-6	-	15	CASSQVYSGANVLTF	TGCGCCAGCAGCCAAGTATACTCTGGGGCCAACGTCCTGACTTTC
once	TRBV4-1	TRBJ2-2	-	18	CASSQDRGLGLFTGELFF	TGCGCCAGCAGCCAAGACCGGGGTTTAGGGCTCTTCACCGGGGAGCTGTTTTTT
few	TRBV5-4	TRBJ2-1	TRBD1	14	CASSLKTGGNEQFF	TGTGCCAGCAGCTTGAAAACAGGGGGCAATGAGCAGTTCTTC
-	TRBV5-4	TRBJ1-2	TRBD1	13	CASSDQGAGGYTF	TGTGCCAGCAGCGATCAGGGGGCGGGTGGCTACACCTTC
few	TRBV5-8	TRBJ2-1	-	14	CASSFRSGYNEQFF	TGTGCCAGCAGCTTCAGATCGGGATACAATGAGCAGTTCTTC
-	TRBV25-1	TRBJ1-1	TRBD1	16	CASSGYFPGQHFEAFF	TGTGCCAGCAGTGGCTATTTCCCGGGACAGCACTTCGAAGCTTTCTTT
few	TRBV5-1	TRBJ2-2	-	13	CASRGENTGELFF	TGCGCCAGCAGAGGAGAGAACACCGGGGAGCTGTTTTTT
-	TRBV7-9	TRBJ2-3	TRBD2	14	CASGSSGREDTQYF	TGTGCCAGCGGGTCTAGCGGGAGGGAGGATACGCAGTATTTT
-	TRBV4-1	TRBJ2-7	TRBD2	15	CASSQDETSDYEQYF	TGCGCCAGCAGCCAAGATGAGACTAGCGACTACGAGCAGTACTTC
-	TRBV11-3	TRBJ2-5	TRBD1	13	CASSFGTGETQYF	TGTGCCAGCAGCTTCGGGACAGGGGAGACCCAGTACTTC
once	TRBV10-3	TRBJ2-1	-	13	CAISESVVGEQFF	TGTGCCATCAGTGAGTCGGTCGTCGGTGAGCAGTTCTTC
few	TRBV11-3	TRBJ2-5	-	16	CASSSPTQAGAETQYF	TGTGCCAGCAGCTCCCCAACCCAGGCGGGGGCAGAGACCCAGTACTTC
-	TRBV19	TRBJ2-7	TRBD1	15	CASSASTGQGYEQYF	TGTGCCAGTAGTGCCTCAACGGGACAGGGCTACGAGCAGTACTTC
-	TRBV11-3	TRBJ2-7	TRBD2	16	CASSLGFDSGPYEQYF	TGTGCCAGCAGCTTAGGATTTGATAGCGGGCCCTACGAGCAGTACTTC
-	TRBV9	TRBJ1-1	-	14	CASSVAQSNTEAFF	TGTGCCAGCAGCGTAGCCCAGTCGAACACTGAAGCTTTCTTT
-	TRBV28	TRBJ2-3	TRBD2	16	CASSPFWGLAIDTQYF	TGTGCCAGCAGTCCGTTTTGGGGACTAGCGATAGATACGCAGTATTTT
-	TRBV7-2	TRBJ2-3	TRBD2	15	CASSFASGSTDTQYF	TGTGCCAGCAGCTTTGCTAGCGGAAGCACAGATACGCAGTATTTT